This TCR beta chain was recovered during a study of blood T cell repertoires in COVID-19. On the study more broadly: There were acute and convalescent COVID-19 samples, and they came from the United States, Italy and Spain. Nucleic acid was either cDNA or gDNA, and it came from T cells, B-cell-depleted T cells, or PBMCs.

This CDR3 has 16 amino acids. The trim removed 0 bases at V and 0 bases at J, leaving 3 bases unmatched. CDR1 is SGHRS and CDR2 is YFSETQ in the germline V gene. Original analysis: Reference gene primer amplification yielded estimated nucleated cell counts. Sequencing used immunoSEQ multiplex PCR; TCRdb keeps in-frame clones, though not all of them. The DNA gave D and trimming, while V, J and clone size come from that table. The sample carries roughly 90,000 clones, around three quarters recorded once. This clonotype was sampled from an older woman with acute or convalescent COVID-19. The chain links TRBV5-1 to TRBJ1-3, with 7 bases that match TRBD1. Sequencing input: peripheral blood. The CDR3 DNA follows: TGCGCCAGCAGCTTGGGGGACAGCCTCTCTGGAAACACCATATATTTT. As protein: CASSLGDSLSGNTIYF.